This entry features one T cell receptor (beta chain) sequence. Its specificity is not known. Produced via immunoSEQ multiplex PCR; TCRdb's table is partial and in-frame only. This sample has roughly 32,000 clones; more than 85% occur once, and the top ten carry around 2.2%. This record comes from a study of neoadjuvant nivolumab and ipilimumab in lung cancer. CDR3 length: 10 residues. The study's findings and limits: Resected-tumor TCR richness correlated positively with pretherapy blood richness.

Material: peripheral blood, obtained after neoadjuvant nivolumab, alone or with ipilimumab, at or shortly before surgery. This sequence was found in an adult with non-small cell lung cancer. The chain uses TRBV1 and TRBJ1-2. TRBV1 is a documented pseudogene. The CDR3 DNA reads as TGCACCAGCAGCAGGATTGGCTACACCTTC. Its protein is CTSSRIGYTF.